Shown below are 28 T cell receptor beta chains from a single sample sequenced in a study of shared clonotypes between healthy human individuals. Naive-designated CD8 cells lacked CD45RO, were positively enriched for CCR7, and omitted terminally differentiated effector memory CD45RA+ cells. Clones were sequenced by immunoSEQ multiplex PCR, and TCRdb holds only the in-frame ones, with some missing. The sample has fewer than 1 million clones; about 96% are singletons. The specimen sequenced was naive CD8+ T cells sorted from blood. These receptors all come from a man aged 30 to 45 in good health.

The V gene is TRBV27, the J gene TRBJ2-7, with 13 positions matching TRBD2. The junction had 11 bases not matched to a gene; V was cut back by 6 bases and J by 6 bases. The CDR3 loop spans 16 amino acids. The germline V gene has CDR1 MNHEY and CDR2 SMNVEV (reference sequence). The CDR3 DNA reads TGTGCCAGCAGGGACGGAGGACTAGCGGGAGCCCGCGAGCAGTACTTC. Residues: CASRDGGLAGAREQYF.

V is TRBV7-2 and J is TRBJ1-3; D is undetermined. The CDR3 consists of 15 residues. V was pared by 1 base and J by 4 bases, with 11 bases between. CDR1 is SGHTA and CDR2 is FQGNSA in the germline V gene. CDR3 nucleotide sequence: TGTGCCAGCAGCTTAGGGTACGGGTACGGAAACACCATATATTTT. Its translation is CASSLGYGYGNTIYF.

The chain has TRBV27 and TRBJ2-7; 9 bases agree with TRBD1. J gave up 0 bases and V 5 bases, and 8 bases lay outside the gene matches. Germline-derived CDR1 and CDR2 are MNHEY and SMNVEV (reference sequence). The CDR3 is made up of 16 amino acids. This chain's CDR3 is CASSPFTGGVSYEQYF. CDR3 nucleotide sequence: TGTGCCAGCAGTCCATTCACAGGGGGCGTCTCCTACGAGCAGTACTTC.

This sequence joins TRBV5-4 and TRBJ2-7; D might be TRBD2 (5 bases). Trimming took 0 bases from V and 3 from J, leaving 10 bases between them. Germline CDR1 and CDR2: SGHNT and YYREEE (reference sequence). The CDR3 loop spans 14 amino acids. CDR3 protein: CASSLERGYYEQYF. The CDR3 nucleotides read TGTGCCAGCAGCTTGGAACGGGGATACTACGAGCAGTACTTC. Full variable domain (outside the CDR3, taken from reference TRBV5-4 and TRBJ2-7): ETGVTQSPTHLIKTRGQQVTLRCSSQSGHNTVSWYQQALGQGPQFIFQYYREEENGRGNFPPRFSGLQFPNYSSELNVNALELDDSALYLCASSLERGYYEQYFGPGTRLTVT.

This sequence joins TRBV9 and TRBJ2-7, with 8 bases fitting TRBD2. Germline V gene data show CDR1 as SGDLS and CDR2 as YYNGEE. This CDR3 is 16 amino acids long. V gave up 3 bases and J gave up 0 bases; unmatched junction bases: 8. CDR3 nucleotide sequence: TGTGCCAGCAGCGCCTCGGGGGGGTCCGGCTCCTACGAGCAGTACTTC. Translation gives CASSASGGSGSYEQYF.

V is TRBV7-9 and J is TRBJ1-1; D may be TRBD1 (5 bases). V lost 6 bases to trimming and J lost 4 bases, with 12 bases between them. Germline V gene lookup returns CDR1 SEHNR and CDR2 FQNEAQ (reference sequence). The CDR3 length is 13 residues. CDR3 in amino acids: CASREPGGTEAFF. CDR3 coding DNA: TGTGCCAGCAGAGAACCGGGGGGCACTGAAGCTTTCTTT.

The rearrangement joins TRBV7-9 to TRBJ2-7; TRBD2 matches at 12 bases. The V gene's germline CDR1 is SEHNR and CDR2 FQNEAQ (reference sequence). With 1 base clipped from V and 3 bases from J, the junction kept 1 base outside the gene matches. CDR3 length equals 15 residues. The CDR3 region has the DNA TGTGCCAGCAGCTTAGGACTAGCGGGAGTCTACGAGCAGTACTTC. This codes for CASSLGLAGVYEQYF. Full variable domain (outside the CDR3, taken from reference TRBV7-9 and TRBJ2-7): DTGVSQNPRHKITKRGQNVTFRCDPISEHNRLYWYRQTLGQGPEFLTYFQNEAQLEKSRLLSDRFSAERPKGSFSTLEIQRTEQGDSAMYLCASSLGLAGVYEQYFGPGTRLTVT.

In regard to this clone: Different DNA sequences within this sample yield the same CDR3. The chain has TRBV10-3 and TRBJ2-7; D remains ambiguous. Germline CDR1 and CDR2: ENHRY and SYGVKD. V lost 0 bases, J lost 4 bases, and 4 bases lay in between. The CDR3 contains 12 residues. CDR3 in DNA: TGTGCCATCAGTGAGTCGTCGTACGAGCAGTACTTC. Protein sequence: CAISESSYEQYF.

CDR3: CASSPPGGGPGELFF. In DNA form, the CDR3 reads TGTGCCAGCAGCCCACCGGGGGGAGGGCCCGGGGAGCTGTTTTTT. The chain links TRBV5-4 to TRBJ2-2, with 7 bases fitting TRBD2. V dropped 4 bases and J dropped 6; count of bases not matched to a gene: 9. The germline gives CDR1 SGHNT, CDR2 YYREEE (reference sequence). The CDR3 extends over 15 amino acids.

The CDR3 nucleotides read TGTGCCACCAGCAGTCCCCCGGGGGGCGGGATCAATGAGCAGTTCTTC. Its protein is CATSSPPGGGINEQFF. The chain combines TRBV15 with TRBJ2-1, with TRBD2 as a possible D gene (7 bases). Trimming cost V 3 bases and J 6 bases, with 18 bases left between them. This CDR3 has 16 amino acids. Germline CDR1 and CDR2: LNHNV and YYDKDF (reference sequence).

The rearrangement links TRBV4-3 to TRBJ1-1; D is unclear. V was cut by 0 bases and J by 6 bases, with 11 bases left in between. The CDR3 is made up of 14 amino acids. Germline V gene sequence: CDR1 LGHNA, CDR2 YSLEER. The CDR3 bases are TGCGCCAGCAGCCAAGATCTTCTTGACGCTGAAGCTTTCTTT. This sequence encodes CASSQDLLDAEAFF.

The V call is TRBV18, the J call TRBJ1-2; TRBD1 matches at 9 bases. CDR3 length equals 16 residues. The ends lost 8 bases at V and 0 bases at J; junction bases unmatched: 10. Germline V CDR1 and CDR2: KGHSH, LQKENI. The CDR3 DNA is TGTGCCAGCCGAGGATGGGACAGGGCGTCTAACTATGGCTACACCTTC. Translation: CASRGWDRASNYGYTF.

V and J are TRBV29-1 and TRBJ2-2, with D maybe TRBD1 (5 bases). This CDR3 has 13 residues. From germline, CDR1 is SQVTM and CDR2 ANQGSEA. The CDR3 DNA is TGCACCCTGGTTGACAGTCGAACCGGGGAGCTGTTTTTT. Its translation: CTLVDSRTGELFF.

Turning to this clone: The same CDR3 can be traced to other DNA sequences in this sample. The chain combines TRBV4-1 with TRBJ1-2; D uncertain. Deletions cut 0 bases from V and 0 bases from J, with 2 bases between. The CDR3 is 13 residues long. Per the germline V gene, CDR1 is MGHRA and CDR2 is YSYEKL. CDR3 protein: CASSQESNYGYTF. CDR3 sequence (DNA): TGCGCCAGCAGCCAAGAGTCTAACTATGGCTACACCTTC.

CDR3 residues: CASSSETSASTGELFF. The DNA of the CDR3 is TGTGCCAGCAGCTCAGAGACTAGCGCCAGCACCGGGGAGCTGTTTTTT. The genes are TRBV11-2 and TRBJ2-2; TRBD2 aligns across 8 bases. This CDR3 contains 16 residues. J lost 4 bases, V lost 4 bases, and 8 bases had no gene match. The germline CDR1 and CDR2 sequences are SGHAT and FQNNGV.

The V and J genes are TRBV5-6 and TRBJ2-5; 13 positions agree with TRBD2. The CDR3 has 18 residues. Germline-derived CDR1 and CDR2 are SGHDT and YYEEEE. The J segment lost 1 base and the V segment lost 4 bases, leaving 10 bases of the junction unmatched. CDR3 in amino acids: CASSRGTSGIRAQETQYF. CDR3 in DNA: TGTGCCAGCAGCCGGGGGACTAGCGGGATAAGGGCCCAAGAGACCCAGTACTTC.

The genes are TRBV10-3 and TRBJ1-5; D not resolved. Germline V gene data show CDR1 as ENHRY and CDR2 as SYGVKD. This CDR3 is 14 amino acids long. V gave up 6 bases and J gave up 3 bases, with 12 bases separating them. The CDR3 sequence is CAISPDGPNQPQHF. The CDR3 DNA reads TGTGCCATCAGCCCGGACGGGCCCAATCAGCCCCAGCATTTT.

The chain carries TRBV13 and TRBJ2-7, with a possible D match to TRBD1 (6 bases). This CDR3 has 14 residues. Germline V gene data show CDR1 as PRHDT and CDR2 as FYEKMQ (reference sequence). V was cut by 0 bases and J by 7 bases, with 13 bases left in between. CDR3 region: CASSLGRRGGEQYF. The CDR3 DNA sequence: TGTGCCAGCAGCTTAGGCCGCAGAGGGGGAGAGCAGTACTTC.

Comment on this clone: Other DNA sequences within the sample encode an identical CDR3. The rearrangement links TRBV6-5 to TRBJ2-7; D gene unclear. CDR1 MNHEY and CDR2 SVGAGI come from the germline V gene. This CDR3 is built from 12 residues. The V end was cut by 6 bases, the J end by 2 bases, with 8 bases between. CDR3 in DNA: TGTGCCAGCAGCCCCGGTCCCTACGAGCAGTACTTC. This codes for CASSPGPYEQYF.

The V and J genes are TRBV4-3 and TRBJ2-1; D remains unclear. Germline V gene data show CDR1 as LGHNA and CDR2 as YSLEER. Trimming took off 0 bases at V and 8 bases at J, with 14 bases between the two ends. The CDR3 length is 15 residues. The CDR3 is CASSQDSRGLHEQFF. The CDR3 region has the DNA TGCGCCAGCAGCCAAGATTCGAGAGGTCTCCATGAGCAGTTCTTC.

The rearrangement links TRBV7-6 to TRBJ2-2; D might be TRBD1 (7 bases). CDR1 and CDR2 from the germline V gene are SGHVS and FNYEAQ. The CDR3 spans 16 residues. The germline V and J ends were trimmed by 2 bases and 1 base, with 11 bases remaining between them. The CDR3 coding sequence is TGTGCCAGCAGCTTATCTCAGGGGGGGAACACCGGGGAGCTGTTTTTT. Translated: CASSLSQGGNTGELFF.

V and J are TRBV11-2 and TRBJ2-5, with D perhaps given as TRBD1 or TRBD2 (5 bases each). In germline, CDR1 is SGHAT, CDR2 FQNNGV. This CDR3 contains 15 residues. V was shortened by 7 bases and J by 1 base, with 16 bases between the two germline ends. DNA of the CDR3: TGTGCCAGCACCACGAGTTGGGGGTCCCAAGAGACCCAGTACTTC. It encodes CASTTSWGSQETQYF.

In this sample, this clone turned up once. This chain joins TRBV2 and TRBJ2-7; either TRBD1 or TRBD2 may fit D (5 bases each). With 8 bases removed from V and 2 bases from J, the gap between germline ends came to 10 bases. Germline V CDR1 and CDR2: SNHLY, FYNNEI. The length of the CDR3 is 12 residues. In DNA, the CDR3 is TGTGCCAGCGGGACCTACACCTACGAGCAGTACTTC. Its protein product is CASGTYTYEQYF.

The chain joins TRBV15 to TRBJ2-3; D tentatively reads TRBD1 or TRBD2 (5 bases each). The CDR3 contains 15 residues. From germline, CDR1 is LNHNV and CDR2 YYDKDF (reference sequence). V was clipped by 5 bases and J by 7 bases, with 19 bases between them. The CDR3 DNA follows: TGTGCCACCAGCGGTCTGCGGGTGGGGCCCCATACGCAGTATTTT. The encoded protein is CATSGLRVGPHTQYF.

This chain connects TRBV11-1 to TRBJ1-3; 9 nucleotides agree with TRBD1. V shed 3 bases and J 2 bases; nucleotides not matched to a gene: 2. The CDR3 is made up of 15 amino acids. Germline lookup yields CDR1 SGHAT and CDR2 FQDESV (reference sequence). This CDR3 reads CASSLRTGAGNTIYF. The CDR3 region has the DNA TGTGCCAGCAGCTTGAGGACAGGGGCTGGAAACACCATATATTTT.

The chain couples TRBV7-8 to TRBJ2-1, with D perhaps being TRBD1 or TRBD2 (5 bases each). Germline V gives CDR1 SGHVS, CDR2 FQNEAQ. The CDR3 loop spans 14 amino acids. Trimming shortened V by 5 bases and J by 0 bases, and 8 bases separated the two germline ends. CDR3 DNA: TGTGCCAGCAGCCCAGGGAGCTCCTACAATGAGCAGTTCTTC. Encoded protein: CASSPGSSYNEQFF.

The chain recombines TRBV10-2 with TRBJ2-4; D is unresolved. V lost 1 base and J 1 base, leaving 5 bases between the germline ends. This CDR3 contains 14 residues. Germline-derived CDR1 and CDR2 are WSHSY and SAAADI. The CDR3 reads CASSEWHAKNIQYF. For the CDR3, the DNA is TGCGCCAGCAGTGAGTGGCACGCCAAAAACATTCAGTACTTC.

The genes are TRBV9 and TRBJ1-1; D is uncertain. This CDR3 contains 11 residues. Germline values: CDR1 SGDLS, CDR2 YYNGEE. Trimming removed 3 bases at V and 10 bases at J, with 10 bases between. This chain's CDR3 is CASSDRFVAFF. The CDR3 DNA follows: TGTGCCAGCAGCGACCGATTTGTAGCTTTCTTT.